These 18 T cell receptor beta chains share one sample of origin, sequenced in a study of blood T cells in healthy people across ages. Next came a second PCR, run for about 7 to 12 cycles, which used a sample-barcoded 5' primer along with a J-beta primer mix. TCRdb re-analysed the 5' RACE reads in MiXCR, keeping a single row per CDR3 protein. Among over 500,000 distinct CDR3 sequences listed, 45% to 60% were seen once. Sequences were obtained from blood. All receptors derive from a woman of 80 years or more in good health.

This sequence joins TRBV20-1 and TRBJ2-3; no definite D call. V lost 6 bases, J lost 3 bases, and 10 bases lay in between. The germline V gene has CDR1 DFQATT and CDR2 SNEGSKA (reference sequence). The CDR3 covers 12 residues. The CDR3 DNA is TGCAGTGCACTCCTAGTTACAGATACGCAGTATTTT. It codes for CSALLVTDTQYF.

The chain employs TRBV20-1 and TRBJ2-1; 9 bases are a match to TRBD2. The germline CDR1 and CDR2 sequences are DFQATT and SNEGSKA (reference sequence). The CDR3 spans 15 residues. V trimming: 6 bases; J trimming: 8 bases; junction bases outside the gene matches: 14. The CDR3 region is CSAGEGGGAVYEQFF. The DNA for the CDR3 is TGCAGTGCCGGCGAGGGCGGGGGGGCTGTCTATGAGCAGTTCTTC.

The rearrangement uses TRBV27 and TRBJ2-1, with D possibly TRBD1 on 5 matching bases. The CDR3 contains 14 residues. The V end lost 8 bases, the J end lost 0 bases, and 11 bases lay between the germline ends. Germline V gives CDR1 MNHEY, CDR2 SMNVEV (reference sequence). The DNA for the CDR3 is TGTGCCAGCGCTAACAGGCACTCCTACAATGAGCAGTTCTTC. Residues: CASANRHSYNEQFF.

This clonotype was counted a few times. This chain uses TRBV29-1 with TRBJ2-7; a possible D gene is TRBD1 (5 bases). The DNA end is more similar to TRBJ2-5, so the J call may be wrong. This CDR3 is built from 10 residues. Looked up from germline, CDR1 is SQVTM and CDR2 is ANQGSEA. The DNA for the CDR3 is TGCAGCGTTTCAGGGGAGACCCAGTACTTC. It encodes CSVSGETQYF.

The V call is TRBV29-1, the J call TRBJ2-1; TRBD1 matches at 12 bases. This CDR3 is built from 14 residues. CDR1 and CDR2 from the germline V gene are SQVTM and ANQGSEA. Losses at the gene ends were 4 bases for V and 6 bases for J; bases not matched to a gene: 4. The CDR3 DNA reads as TGCAGCGTTGTGGGACAGGGGGCGGTCAATGAGCAGTTCTTC. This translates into CSVVGQGAVNEQFF.

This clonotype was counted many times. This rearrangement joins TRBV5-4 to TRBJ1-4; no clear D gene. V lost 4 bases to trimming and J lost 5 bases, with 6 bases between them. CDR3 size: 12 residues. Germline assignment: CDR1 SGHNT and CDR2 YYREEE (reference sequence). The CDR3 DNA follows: TGTGCCAGCAGCAGACCCAATGAAAAACTGTTTTTT. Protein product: CASSRPNEKLFF.

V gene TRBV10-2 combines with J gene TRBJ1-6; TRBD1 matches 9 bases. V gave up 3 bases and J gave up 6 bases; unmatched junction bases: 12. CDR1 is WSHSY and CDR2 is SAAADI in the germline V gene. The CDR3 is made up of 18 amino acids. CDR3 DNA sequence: TGCGCCAGCAGTGAAAGTGGCGGGACAGGGTCGTTTAATTCACCCCTCCACTTT. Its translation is CASSESGGTGSFNSPLHF.

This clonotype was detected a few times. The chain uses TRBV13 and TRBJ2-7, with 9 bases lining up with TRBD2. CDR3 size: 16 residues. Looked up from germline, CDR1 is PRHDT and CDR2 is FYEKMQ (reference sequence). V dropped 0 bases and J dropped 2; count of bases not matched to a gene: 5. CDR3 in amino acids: CASSLGLAGATYEQYF. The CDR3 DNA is TGTGCCAGCAGCTTAGGATTAGCGGGGGCCACCTACGAGCAGTACTTC.

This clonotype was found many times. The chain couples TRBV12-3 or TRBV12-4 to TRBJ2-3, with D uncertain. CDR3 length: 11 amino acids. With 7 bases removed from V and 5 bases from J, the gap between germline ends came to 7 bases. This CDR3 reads CASMSRDTQYF. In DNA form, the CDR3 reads TGTGCCAGCATGTCCAGAGATACGCAGTATTTT.

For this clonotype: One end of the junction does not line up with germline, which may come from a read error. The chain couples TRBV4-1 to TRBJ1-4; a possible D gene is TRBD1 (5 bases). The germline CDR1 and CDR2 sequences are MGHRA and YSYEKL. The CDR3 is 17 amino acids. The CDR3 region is CASNQVGREATNEKLFF. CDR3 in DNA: TGCGCCAGCAACCAAGTTGGCAGGGAGGCAACTAATGAAAAACTGTTTTTT.

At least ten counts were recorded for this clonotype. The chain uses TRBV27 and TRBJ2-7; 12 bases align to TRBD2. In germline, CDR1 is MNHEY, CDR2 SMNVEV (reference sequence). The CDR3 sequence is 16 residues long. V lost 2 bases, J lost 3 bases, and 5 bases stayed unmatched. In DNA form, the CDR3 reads TGTGCCAGCAGTTTAGTCTGGACTAGCGGGAACTACGAGCAGTACTTC. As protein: CASSLVWTSGNYEQYF.

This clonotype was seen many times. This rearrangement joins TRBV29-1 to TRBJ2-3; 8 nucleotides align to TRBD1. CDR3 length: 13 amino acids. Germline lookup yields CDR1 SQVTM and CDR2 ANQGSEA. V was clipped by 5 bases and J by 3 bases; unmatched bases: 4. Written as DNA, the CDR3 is TGCAGCGTTCAGGGGGCGCGGACAGATACGCAGTATTTT. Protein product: CSVQGARTDTQYF.

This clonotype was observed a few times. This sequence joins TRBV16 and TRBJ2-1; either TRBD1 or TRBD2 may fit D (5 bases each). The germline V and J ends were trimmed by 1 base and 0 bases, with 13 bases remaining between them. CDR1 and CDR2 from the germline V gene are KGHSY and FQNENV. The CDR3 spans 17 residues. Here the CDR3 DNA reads TGTGCCAGCAGCCAATTAGGGACGGCTAGCTCCTACAATGAGCAGTTCTTC. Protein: CASSQLGTASSYNEQFF.

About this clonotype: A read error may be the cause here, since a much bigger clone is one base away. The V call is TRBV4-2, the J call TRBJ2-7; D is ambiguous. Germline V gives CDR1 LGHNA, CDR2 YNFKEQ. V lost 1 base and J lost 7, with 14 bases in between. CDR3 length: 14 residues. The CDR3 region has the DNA TGTGCCAGCAGCCAAGCAAGGGCCTACAATGAGCAGTACTTC. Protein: CASSQARAYNEQYF.

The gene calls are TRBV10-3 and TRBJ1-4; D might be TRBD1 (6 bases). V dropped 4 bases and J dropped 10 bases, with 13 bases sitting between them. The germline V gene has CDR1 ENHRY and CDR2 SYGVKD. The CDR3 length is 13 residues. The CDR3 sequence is CAISGQVTGKLFF. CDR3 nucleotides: TGTGCCATCAGTGGACAGGTGACGGGAAAACTGTTTTTT.

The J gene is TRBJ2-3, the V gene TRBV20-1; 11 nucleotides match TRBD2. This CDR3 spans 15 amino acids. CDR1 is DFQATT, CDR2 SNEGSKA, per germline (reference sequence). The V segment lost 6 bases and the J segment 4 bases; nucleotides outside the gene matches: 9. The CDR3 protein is CSALYSGGAPDTQYF. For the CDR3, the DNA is TGCAGTGCCCTTTATAGCGGGGGGGCCCCAGATACGCAGTATTTT.

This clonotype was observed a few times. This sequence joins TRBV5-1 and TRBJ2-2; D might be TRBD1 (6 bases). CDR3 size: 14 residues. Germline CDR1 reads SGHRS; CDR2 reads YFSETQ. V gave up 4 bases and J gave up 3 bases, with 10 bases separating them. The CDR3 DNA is TGCGCCAGCAGCCATAACAGGGACACCGGGGAGCTGTTTTTT. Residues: CASSHNRDTGELFF.

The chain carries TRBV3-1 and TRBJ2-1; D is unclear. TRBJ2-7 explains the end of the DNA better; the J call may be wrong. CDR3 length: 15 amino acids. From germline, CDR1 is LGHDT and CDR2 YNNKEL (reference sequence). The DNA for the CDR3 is TGTGCCAGCAGCCAAGATGGCAGGTCCTACAATGAGCAGTACTTC. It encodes CASSQDGRSYNEQYF.